This TCR beta chain derives from a study of T cells expressing NK-cell markers. Study-wide context: Sorted CD3+CD56-NKG2C+, CD3+CD56+NKG2C+ and CD3+CD56+NKG2C- T cells supplied the TCR beta repertoires. Regarding the study as a whole: What remained unclear was the HCMV specificity of expanded NKG2C+ T cell clones. The CD3+CD56-NKG2C+ fraction of a handful of donors was likewise dominated by these clonotypes.

The CDR3 has 14 amino acids. On this clonotype: Its matching antigen is unknown.

TCRdb reprocessed the 5' RACE reads, keeping one entry per CDR3 protein, no DNA. In total, the table holds 400,000 to 550,000 distinct CDR3 sequences. The clonotype was recovered from a woman aged 18 to 75 in good health. What was sequenced was blood T cells: a sorted CD56 or NKG2C T cell subset, CD4+ or CD8+ T cells, or bulk PBMC T cells (not recorded which). This rearrangement joins TRBV12-3 or TRBV12-4 to TRBJ1-6; the D call from TCRdb, TRBD1, cannot be confirmed without DNA. Here the CDR3 reads CASSLDPGGSPLHF.